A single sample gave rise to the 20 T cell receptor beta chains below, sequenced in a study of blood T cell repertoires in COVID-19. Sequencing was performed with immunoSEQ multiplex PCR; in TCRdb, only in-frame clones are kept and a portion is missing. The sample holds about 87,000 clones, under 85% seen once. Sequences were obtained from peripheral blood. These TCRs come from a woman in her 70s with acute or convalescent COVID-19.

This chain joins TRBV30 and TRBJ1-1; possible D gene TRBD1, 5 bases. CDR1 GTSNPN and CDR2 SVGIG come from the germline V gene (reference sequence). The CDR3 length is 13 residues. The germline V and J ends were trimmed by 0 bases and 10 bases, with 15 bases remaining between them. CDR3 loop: CAWSVLTAKAAFF. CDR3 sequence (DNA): TGTGCCTGGAGTGTACTGACAGCCAAGGCAGCTTTCTTT.

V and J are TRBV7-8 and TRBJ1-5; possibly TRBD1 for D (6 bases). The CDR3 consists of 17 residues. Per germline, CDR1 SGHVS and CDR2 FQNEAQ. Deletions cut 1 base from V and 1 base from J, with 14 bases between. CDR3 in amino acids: CASSLGDGGRSNQPQHF. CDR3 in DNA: TGTGCCAGCAGCTTAGGGGACGGGGGGCGCAGCAATCAGCCCCAGCATTTT. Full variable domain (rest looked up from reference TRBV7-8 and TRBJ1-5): GAGVSQSPRYKVAKRGQDVALRCDPISGHVSLFWYQQALGQGPEFLTYFQNEAQLDKSGLPSDRFFAERPEGSVSTLKIQRTQQEDSAVYLCASSLGDGGRSNQPQHFGDGTRLSIL.

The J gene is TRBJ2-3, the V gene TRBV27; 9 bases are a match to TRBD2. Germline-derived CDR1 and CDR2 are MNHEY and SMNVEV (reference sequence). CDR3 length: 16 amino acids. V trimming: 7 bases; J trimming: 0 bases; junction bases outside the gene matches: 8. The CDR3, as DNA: TGTGCCAGCAAGTCTAGCGGGACGCCCAGCACAGATACGCAGTATTTT. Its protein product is CASKSSGTPSTDTQYF.

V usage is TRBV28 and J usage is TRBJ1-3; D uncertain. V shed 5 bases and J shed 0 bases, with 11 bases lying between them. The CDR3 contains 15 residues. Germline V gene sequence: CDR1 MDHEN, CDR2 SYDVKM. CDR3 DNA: TGTGCCAGCAGTCCACCGACTAGCTCTGGAAACACCATATATTTT. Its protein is CASSPPTSSGNTIYF.

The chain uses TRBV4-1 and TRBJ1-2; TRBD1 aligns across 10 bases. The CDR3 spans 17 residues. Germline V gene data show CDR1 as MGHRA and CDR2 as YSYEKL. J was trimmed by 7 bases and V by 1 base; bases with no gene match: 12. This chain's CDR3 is CASSQGVGRQGAPGYTF. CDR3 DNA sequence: TGCGCCAGCAGCCAAGGGGTTGGGAGACAGGGGGCGCCTGGCTACACCTTC.

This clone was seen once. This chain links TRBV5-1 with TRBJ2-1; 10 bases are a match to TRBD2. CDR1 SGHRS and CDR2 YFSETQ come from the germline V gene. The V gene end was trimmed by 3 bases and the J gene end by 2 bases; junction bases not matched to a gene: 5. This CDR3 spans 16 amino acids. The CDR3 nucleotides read TGCGCCAGCAGCTCAAATAGCGGGGGGACCTACAATGAGCAGTTCTTC. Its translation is CASSSNSGGTYNEQFF.

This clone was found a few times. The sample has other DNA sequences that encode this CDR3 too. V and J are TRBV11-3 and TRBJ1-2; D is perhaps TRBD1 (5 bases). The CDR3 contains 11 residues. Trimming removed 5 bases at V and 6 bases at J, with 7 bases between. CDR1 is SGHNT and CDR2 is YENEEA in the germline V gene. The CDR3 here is CASSPGDGYTF. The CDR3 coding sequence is TGTGCCAGCAGCCCGGGGGATGGCTACACCTTC.

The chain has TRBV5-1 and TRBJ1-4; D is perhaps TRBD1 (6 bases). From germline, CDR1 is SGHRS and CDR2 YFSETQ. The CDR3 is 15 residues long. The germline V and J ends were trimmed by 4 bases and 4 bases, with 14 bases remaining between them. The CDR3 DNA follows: TGCGCCAGCAGCACACTAGGGGGAAGTAATGAAAAACTGTTTTTT. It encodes CASSTLGGSNEKLFF.

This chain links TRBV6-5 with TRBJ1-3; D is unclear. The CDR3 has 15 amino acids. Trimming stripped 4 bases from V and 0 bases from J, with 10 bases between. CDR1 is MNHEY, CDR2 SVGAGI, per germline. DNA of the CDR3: TGTGCCAGCAGTTGGTCACGGGACTCTGGAAACACCATATATTTT. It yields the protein CASSWSRDSGNTIYF.

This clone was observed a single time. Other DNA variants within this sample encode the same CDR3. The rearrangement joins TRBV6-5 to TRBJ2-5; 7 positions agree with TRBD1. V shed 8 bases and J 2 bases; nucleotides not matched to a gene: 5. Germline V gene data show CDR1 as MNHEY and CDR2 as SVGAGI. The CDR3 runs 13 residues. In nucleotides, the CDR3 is TGTGCCAGCTCCAGGGGGATACAAGAGACCCAGTACTTC. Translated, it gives CASSRGIQETQYF.

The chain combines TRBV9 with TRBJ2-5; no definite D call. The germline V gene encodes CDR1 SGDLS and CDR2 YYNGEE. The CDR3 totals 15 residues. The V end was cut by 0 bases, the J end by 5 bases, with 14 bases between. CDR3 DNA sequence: TGTGCCAGCAGCGTAGCAGGTGTGTTTTCGGAGACCCAGTACTTC. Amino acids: CASSVAGVFSETQYF.

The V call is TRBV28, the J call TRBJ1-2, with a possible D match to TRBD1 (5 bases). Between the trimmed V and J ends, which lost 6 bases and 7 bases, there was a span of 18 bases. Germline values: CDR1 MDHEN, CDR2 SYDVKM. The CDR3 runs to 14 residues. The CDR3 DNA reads TGTGCCAGCAGCCCCGGCTGGGAGGGGCTTGGCTACACCTTC. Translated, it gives CASSPGWEGLGYTF.

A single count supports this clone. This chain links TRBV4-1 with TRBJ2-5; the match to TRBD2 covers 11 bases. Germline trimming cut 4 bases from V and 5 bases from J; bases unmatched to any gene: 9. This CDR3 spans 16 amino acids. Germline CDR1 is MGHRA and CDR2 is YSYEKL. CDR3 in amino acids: CASSPGLAEFMETQYF. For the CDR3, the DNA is TGCGCCAGCAGCCCGGGACTAGCGGAATTCATGGAGACCCAGTACTTC.

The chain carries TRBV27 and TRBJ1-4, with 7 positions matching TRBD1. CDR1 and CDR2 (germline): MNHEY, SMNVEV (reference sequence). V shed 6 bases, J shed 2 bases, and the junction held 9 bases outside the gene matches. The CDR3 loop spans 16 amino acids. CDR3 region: CASRPTGVGTNEKLFF. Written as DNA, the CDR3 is TGTGCCAGCAGGCCTACAGGGGTTGGCACTAATGAAAAACTGTTTTTT.

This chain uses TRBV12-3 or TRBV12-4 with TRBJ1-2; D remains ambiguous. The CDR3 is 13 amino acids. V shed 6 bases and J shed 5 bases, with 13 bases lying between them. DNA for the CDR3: TGTGCCAGCAGGACTGCTTCCTTGTATGGCTACACCTTC. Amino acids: CASRTASLYGYTF.

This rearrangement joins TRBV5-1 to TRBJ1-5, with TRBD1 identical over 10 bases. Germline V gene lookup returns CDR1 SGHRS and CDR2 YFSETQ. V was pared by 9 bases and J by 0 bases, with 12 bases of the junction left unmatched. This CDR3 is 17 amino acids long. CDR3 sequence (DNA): TGCGCCATCAAACAGGGACAGGGGAGCTATAGCAATCAGCCCCAGCATTTT. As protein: CAIKQGQGSYSNQPQHF.

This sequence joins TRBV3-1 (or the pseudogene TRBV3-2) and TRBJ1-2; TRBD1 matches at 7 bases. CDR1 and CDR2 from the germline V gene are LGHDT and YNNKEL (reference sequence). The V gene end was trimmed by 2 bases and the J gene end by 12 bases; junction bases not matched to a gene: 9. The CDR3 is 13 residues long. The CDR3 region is CASSQTKQGRNTF. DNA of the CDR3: TGTGCCAGCAGCCAAACCAAACAGGGGAGAAACACCTTC.

The CDR3 nucleotides are TGTGCCAGCAGACCTCCAGGGGGCACTGAAGCTTTCTTT. The encoded protein is CASRPPGGTEAFF. The rearrangement joins TRBV7-3 to TRBJ1-1; 7 bases line up with TRBD1. The CDR3 loop spans 13 amino acids. V shed 6 bases and J 4 bases; nucleotides not matched to a gene: 5. Germline CDR1 is SGHTA and CDR2 is FQGTGA.

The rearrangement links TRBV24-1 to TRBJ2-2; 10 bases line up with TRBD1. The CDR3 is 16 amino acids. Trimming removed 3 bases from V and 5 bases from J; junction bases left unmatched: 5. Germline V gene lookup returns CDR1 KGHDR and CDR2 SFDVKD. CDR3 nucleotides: TGTGCCACCAGTGATCTCGGACAGGGGGGGACCGGGGAGCTGTTTTTT. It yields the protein CATSDLGQGGTGELFF.

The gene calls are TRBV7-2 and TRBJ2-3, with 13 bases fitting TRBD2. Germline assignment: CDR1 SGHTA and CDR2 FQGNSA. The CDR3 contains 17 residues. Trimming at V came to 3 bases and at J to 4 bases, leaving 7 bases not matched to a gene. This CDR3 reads CASSFGLAGVRPDTQYF. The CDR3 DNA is TGTGCCAGCAGCTTCGGACTAGCGGGGGTTAGACCAGATACGCAGTATTTT.